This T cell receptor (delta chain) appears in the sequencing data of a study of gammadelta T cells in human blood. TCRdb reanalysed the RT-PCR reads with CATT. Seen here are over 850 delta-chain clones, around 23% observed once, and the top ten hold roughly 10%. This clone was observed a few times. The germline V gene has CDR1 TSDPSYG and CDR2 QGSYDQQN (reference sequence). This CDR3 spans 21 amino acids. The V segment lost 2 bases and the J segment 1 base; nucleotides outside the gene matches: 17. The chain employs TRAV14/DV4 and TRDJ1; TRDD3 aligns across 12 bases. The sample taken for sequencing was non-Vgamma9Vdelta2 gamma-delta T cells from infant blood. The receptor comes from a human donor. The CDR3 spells CAMREPLLGDTGGRVTDKLIF. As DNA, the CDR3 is TGTGCAATGAGAGAGCCGCTACTGGGGGATACCGGAGGTAGAGTCACCGATAAACTCATCTTT.